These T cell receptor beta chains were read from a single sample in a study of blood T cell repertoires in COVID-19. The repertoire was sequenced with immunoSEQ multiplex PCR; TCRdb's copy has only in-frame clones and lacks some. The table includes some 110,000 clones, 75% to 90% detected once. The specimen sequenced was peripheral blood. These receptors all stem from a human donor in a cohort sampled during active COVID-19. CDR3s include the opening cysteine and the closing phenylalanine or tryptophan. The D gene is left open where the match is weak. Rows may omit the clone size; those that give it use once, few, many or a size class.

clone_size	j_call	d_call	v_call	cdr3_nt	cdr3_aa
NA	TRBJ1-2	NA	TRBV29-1	TGCAGCGTTGGATTGGGGCAGGACTATGGCTACACCTTC	CSVGLGQDYGYTF
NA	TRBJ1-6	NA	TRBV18	TGTGCCAGCCCAATTGGGGCCGGGGGGATTAGCTCCTATAATTCACCCCTCCACTTT	CASPIGAGGISSYNSPLHF
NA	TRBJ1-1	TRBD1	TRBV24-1	TGTGCCACCAGAAGTTCACGACAGGGCAGGAACACTGAAGCTTTCTTT	CATRSSRQGRNTEAFF
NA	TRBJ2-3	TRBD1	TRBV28	TGTGCCAGCGTTTTTGGACAGGCTCCCACAGATACGCAGTATTTT	CASVFGQAPTDTQYF
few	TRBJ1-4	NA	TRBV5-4	TGTGCCAGCAGCTTGAGGGGGGGTACAACTAATGAAAAACTGTTTTTT	CASSLRGGTTNEKLFF
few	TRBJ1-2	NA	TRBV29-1	TGCAGCGGACAGGAGAACAACTATGGCTACACCTTC	CSGQENNYGYTF
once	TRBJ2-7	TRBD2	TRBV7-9	TGTGCCAGCAGCTCTAGCGGGGGCCCCGGCGAGCAGTACTTC	CASSSSGGPGEQYF
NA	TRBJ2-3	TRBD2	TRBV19	TGTGCCAGTAGTCACACTAGCGGAGGCACAGATACGCAGTATTTT	CASSHTSGGTDTQYF
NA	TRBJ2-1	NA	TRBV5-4	TGTGCCAGCAGCTTGGTTGCAGGCTCCGTCTACAATGAGCAGTTCTTC	CASSLVAGSVYNEQFF
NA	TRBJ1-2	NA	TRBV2	TGTGCCAGCAGGGGGGGAGGGTATGGCTACACCTTC	CASRGGGYGYTF
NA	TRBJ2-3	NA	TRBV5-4	TGTGCCAGCAGCCCTTTTAATAGTGATACGCAGTATTTT	CASSPFNSDTQYF
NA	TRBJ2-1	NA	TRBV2	TGTGCCAGCAGTGAAGAGGTCGGACAGTACAATGAGCAGTTCTTC	CASSEEVGQYNEQFF
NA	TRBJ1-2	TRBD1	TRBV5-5	TGTGCCAGCACCCAACTAGACAGGGATCGGGGCTACACCTTC	CASTQLDRDRGYTF
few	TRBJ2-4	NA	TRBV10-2	TGCGCCAGCAGTGAACAGGGTACCAAAAACATTCAGTACTTC	CASSEQGTKNIQYF
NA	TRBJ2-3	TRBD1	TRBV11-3	TGTGCCAGCAGCTTCGAGACAGGGGAAGATACGCAGTATTTT	CASSFETGEDTQYF
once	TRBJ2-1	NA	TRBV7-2	TGTGCCAGCAGCTTAGCCGCCAGCTCCTACAATGAGCAGTTCTTC	CASSLAASSYNEQFF
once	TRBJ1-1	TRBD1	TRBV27	TGTGCCACCCTGGGGACAGGGGCCCTTATGAACACTGAAGCTTTCTTT	CATLGTGALMNTEAFF
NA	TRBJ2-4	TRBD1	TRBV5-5	TGTGCCAGCAGTCGCGCAGGGGGAGCCAAAAACATTCAGTACTTC	CASSRAGGAKNIQYF
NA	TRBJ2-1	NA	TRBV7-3	TGTGCCAGCAGCTCCTTGGCGGGGGCAAACAATGAGCAGTTCTTC	CASSSLAGANNEQFF
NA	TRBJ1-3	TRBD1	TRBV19	TGTGCCAGTAGTTCCGGGACAGGGGTCTCTGGAAACACCATATATTTT	CASSSGTGVSGNTIYF
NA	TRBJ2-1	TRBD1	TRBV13	TGTGCCAGCAGCTTAAGACAGGGGACCAGGAATGAGCAGTTCTTC	CASSLRQGTRNEQFF
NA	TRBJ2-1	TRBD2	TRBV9	TGTGCCAGCAGCGTAGGGGTAAGGGGACTAGCGGGTGATGAGCAGTTCTTC	CASSVGVRGLAGDEQFF
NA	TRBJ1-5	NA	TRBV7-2	TGTGCCAGCAGCCGCCAGGGGAATCAGCCCCAGCATTTT	CASSRQGNQPQHF